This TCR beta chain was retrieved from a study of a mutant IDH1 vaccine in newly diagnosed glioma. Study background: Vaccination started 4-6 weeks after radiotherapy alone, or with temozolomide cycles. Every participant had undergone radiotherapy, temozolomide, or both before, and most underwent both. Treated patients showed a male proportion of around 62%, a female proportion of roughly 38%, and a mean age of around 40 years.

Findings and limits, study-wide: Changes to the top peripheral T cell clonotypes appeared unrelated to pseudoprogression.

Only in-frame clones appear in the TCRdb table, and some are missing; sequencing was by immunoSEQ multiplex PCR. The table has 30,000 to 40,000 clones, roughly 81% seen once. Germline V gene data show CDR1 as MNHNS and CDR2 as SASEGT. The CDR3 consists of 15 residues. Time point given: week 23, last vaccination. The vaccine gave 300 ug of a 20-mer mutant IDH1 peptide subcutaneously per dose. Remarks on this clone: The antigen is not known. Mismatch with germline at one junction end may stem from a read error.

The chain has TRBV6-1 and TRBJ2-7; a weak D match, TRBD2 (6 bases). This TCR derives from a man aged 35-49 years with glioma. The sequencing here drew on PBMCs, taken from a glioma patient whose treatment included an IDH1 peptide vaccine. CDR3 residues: CASSEEQGGAYGQYF. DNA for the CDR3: TGTGCCAGCAGTGAAGAGCAGGGAGGCGCCTACGGGCAGTACTTC.